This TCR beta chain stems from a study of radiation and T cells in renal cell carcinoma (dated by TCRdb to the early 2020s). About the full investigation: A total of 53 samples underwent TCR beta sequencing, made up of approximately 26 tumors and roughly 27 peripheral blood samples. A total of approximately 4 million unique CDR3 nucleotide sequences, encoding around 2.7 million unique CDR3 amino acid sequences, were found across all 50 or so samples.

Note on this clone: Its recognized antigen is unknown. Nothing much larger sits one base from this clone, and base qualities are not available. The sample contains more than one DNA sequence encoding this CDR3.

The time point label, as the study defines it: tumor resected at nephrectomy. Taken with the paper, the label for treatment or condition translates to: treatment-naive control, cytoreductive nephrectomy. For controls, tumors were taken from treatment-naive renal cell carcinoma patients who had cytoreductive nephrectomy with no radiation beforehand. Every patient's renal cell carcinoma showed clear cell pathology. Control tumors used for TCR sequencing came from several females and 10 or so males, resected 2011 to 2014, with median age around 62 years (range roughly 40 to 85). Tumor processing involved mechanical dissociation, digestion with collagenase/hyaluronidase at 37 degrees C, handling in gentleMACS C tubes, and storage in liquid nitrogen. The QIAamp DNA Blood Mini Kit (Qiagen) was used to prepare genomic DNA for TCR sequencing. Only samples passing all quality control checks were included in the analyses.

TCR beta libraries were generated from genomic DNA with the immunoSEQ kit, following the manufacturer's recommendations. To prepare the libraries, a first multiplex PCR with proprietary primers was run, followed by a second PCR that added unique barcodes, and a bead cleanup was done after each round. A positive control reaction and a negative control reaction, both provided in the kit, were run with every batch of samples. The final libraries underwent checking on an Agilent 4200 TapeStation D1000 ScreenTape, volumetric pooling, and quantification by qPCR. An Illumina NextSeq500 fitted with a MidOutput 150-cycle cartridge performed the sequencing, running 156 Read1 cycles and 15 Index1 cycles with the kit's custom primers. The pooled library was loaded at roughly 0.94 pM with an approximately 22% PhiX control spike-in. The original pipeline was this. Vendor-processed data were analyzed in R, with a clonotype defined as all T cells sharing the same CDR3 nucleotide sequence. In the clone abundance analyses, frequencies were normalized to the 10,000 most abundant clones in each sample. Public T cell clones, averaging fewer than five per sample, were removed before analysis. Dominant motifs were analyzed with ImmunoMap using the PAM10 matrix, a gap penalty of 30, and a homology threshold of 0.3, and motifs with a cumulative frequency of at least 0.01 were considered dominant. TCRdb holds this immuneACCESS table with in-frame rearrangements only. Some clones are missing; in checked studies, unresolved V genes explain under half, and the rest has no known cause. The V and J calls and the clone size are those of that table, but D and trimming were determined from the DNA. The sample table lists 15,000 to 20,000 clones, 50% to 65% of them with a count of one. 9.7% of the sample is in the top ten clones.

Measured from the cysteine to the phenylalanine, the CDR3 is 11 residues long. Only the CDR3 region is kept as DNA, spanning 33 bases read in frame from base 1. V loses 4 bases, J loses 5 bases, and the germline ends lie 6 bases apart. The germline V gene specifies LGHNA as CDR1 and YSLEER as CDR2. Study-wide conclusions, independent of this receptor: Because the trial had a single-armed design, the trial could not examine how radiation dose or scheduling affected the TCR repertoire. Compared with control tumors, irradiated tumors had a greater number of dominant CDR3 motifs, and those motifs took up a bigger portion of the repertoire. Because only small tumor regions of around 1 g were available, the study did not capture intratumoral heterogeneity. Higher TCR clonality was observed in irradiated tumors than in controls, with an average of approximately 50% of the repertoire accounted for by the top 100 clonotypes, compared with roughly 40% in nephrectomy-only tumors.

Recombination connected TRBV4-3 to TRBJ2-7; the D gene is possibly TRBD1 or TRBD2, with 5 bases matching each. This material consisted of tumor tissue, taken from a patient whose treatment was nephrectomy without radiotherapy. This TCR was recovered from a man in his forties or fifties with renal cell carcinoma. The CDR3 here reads CASSLGDEQYF. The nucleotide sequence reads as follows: TGCGCCAGCAGCCTGGGGGACGAGCAGTACTTC.